The 19 T cell receptor beta chains below come from one sample, sequenced in a study of regulatory T cells in long-lasting Graves disease. Time point: newly diagnosed GD, antithyroid drugs for less than 3 months. Researchers made the TCR library from RNA that was extracted from PBMCs. Arm-PCR with iRepertoire HTBI primers amplified the CDR3 regions for these TCR beta libraries. Each CDR3 protein is one row after TCRdb ran MiXCR on the multiplex PCR reads. The sample lists about 560,000 distinct CDR3 sequences; 15% to 20% were seen once. The same data also went into a second study, on T cells in Graves' hyperthyroidism and ophthalmopathy.

The specimen comprised peripheral blood mononuclear cells (PBMCs), sampled at new diagnosis, from a patient treated with antithyroid drugs. The receptors were gathered from a man aged 18 to 35 with Graves disease.

About this clonotype itself: This CDR3 is missing its conserved last phenylalanine or tryptophan, likely due to a read error. The rearrangement links TRBV27 to TRBJ2-2; D is undetermined. CDR1 and CDR2 from the germline V gene are MNHEY and SMNVEV (reference sequence). V was trimmed by 5 bases and J by 6 bases, leaving 10 bases between them. CDR3 length: 13 residues. The chain's CDR3 is CASSPLRPGELFL. CDR3 bases: TGTGCCAGCAGTCCCCTTAGGCCCGGGGAGCTGTTTCTT.

V usage is TRBV20-1 and J usage is TRBJ2-1; 13 positions agree with TRBD2. The V and J ends lost 6 bases and 9 bases, in that order; junction bases with no gene match: 8. The CDR3 is made up of 14 amino acids. Germline CDR1 and CDR2: DFQATT and SNEGSKA (reference sequence). The CDR3 is CSAAGTSGNGEQFF. The CDR3 DNA sequence: TGCAGTGCGGCCGGGACTAGCGGGAATGGTGAGCAGTTCTTC.

This clonotype has a count of ten or more. V usage is TRBV11-2 and J usage is TRBJ1-2; D gene ambiguous. Germline CDR1 is SGHAT and CDR2 is FQNNGV. The CDR3 sequence is 16 residues long. With 5 bases removed from V and 4 bases from J, the gap between germline ends came to 20 bases. This CDR3 reads CASSTRNRGLIYGYTF. As DNA, the CDR3 is TGTGCCAGCAGCACCCGGAACCGTGGACTCATCTATGGCTACACCTTC.

A remark on this clonotype: One end of the junction varies from germline; a read error may be responsible. CDR3 sequence (DNA): TGTACCAGCAGCCTCAGTGGGGGCGATTCACCCCTCCACTTT. Protein sequence: CTSSLSGGDSPLHF. The chain links TRBV11-2 to TRBJ1-6; D may be TRBD1 (6 bases). The CDR3 extends over 14 amino acids. In germline, CDR1 is SGHAT, CDR2 FQNNGV.

V is TRBV20-1 and J is TRBJ1-5; 8 bases are shared with TRBD1. This CDR3 comprises 16 residues. Germline values: CDR1 DFQATT, CDR2 SNEGSKA (reference sequence). V was clipped by 0 bases and J by 4 bases; unmatched bases: 8. The CDR3 region has the DNA TGCAGTGCTAGAGATTCACCCAGGGGGCTAAATCAGCCCCAGCATTTT. Its translation is CSARDSPRGLNQPQHF.

The chain carries TRBV5-1 and TRBJ1-6, with D unclear. The CDR3 length is 15 residues. The germline CDR1 and CDR2 sequences are SGHRS and YFSETQ. Between the trimmed V and J ends, which lost 4 bases and 6 bases, there was a span of 14 bases. Here the CDR3 reads CASSPLSDFNSPLHF. In DNA form, the CDR3 reads TGCGCCAGCAGCCCGCTCTCTGACTTTAATTCACCCCTCCACTTT.

This clonotype was detected many times. The J gene is TRBJ2-7, the V gene TRBV12-3 or TRBV12-4; D uncertain. The CDR3 is 12 amino acids. V was trimmed by 6 bases and J by 3 bases, leaving 9 bases between them. The CDR3 region is CASSTRGYEQYF. Here the CDR3 DNA reads TGTGCCAGCAGCACGAGAGGCTACGAGCAGTACTTC.

As for this clonotype: A far larger clone differs by one base, so this is likely a read error. V is TRBV30 and J is TRBJ2-3; a weak D match, TRBD2 (6 bases). The J call is uncertain, as TRBJ2-1 better fits the DNA end. Germline CDR1 GTSNPN, CDR2 SVGIG (reference sequence). The CDR3 contains 13 residues. DNA for the CDR3: TGTGCCTGGGCTCTGAGACTAGAGAGTGAGCAGTTCTTC. As protein: CAWALRLESEQFF.

This clonotype was detected a few times. The CDR3 here is CASSKTLSGEDEQYF. DNA of the CDR3: TGTGCCAGCAGTAAGACCCTCTCGGGGGAGGACGAGCAGTACTTC. The chain links TRBV7-2 to TRBJ2-7, with TRBD2 as a possible D gene (6 bases). The V and J ends lost 6 bases and 5 bases respectively, with 20 bases between them. Looked up from germline, CDR1 is SGHTA and CDR2 is FQGNSA. The length of the CDR3 is 15 residues. Full variable domain (outside the CDR3, taken from reference TRBV7-2 and TRBJ2-7): GAGVSQSPSNKVTEKGKDVELRCDPISGHTALYWYRQSLGQGLEFLIYFQGNSAPDKSGLPSDRFSAERTGGSVSTLTIQRTQQEDSAVYLCASSKTLSGEDEQYFGPGTRLTVT.

This clonotype was counted between two and nine times. The genes are TRBV24-1 and TRBJ2-1; 7 nucleotides match TRBD2. There are 12 residues in the CDR3. Germline CDR1 and CDR2: KGHDR and SFDVKD. This CDR3 reads CAAAGVHNEQFF. The CDR3 region has the DNA TGTGCGGCGGCGGGAGTCCACAATGAGCAGTTCTTC.

This clonotype was picked up many times. V gene TRBV27 combines with J gene TRBJ2-7, with TRBD1 as a possible D gene (6 bases). V was trimmed by 0 bases and J by 5 bases, leaving 11 bases between them. The length of the CDR3 is 14 residues. In germline, CDR1 is MNHEY, CDR2 SMNVEV (reference sequence). Here the CDR3 reads CASSLSVRGNEQYF. The CDR3 coding sequence is TGTGCCAGCAGTTTATCGGTCAGGGGCAACGAGCAGTACTTC.

The rearrangement joins TRBV9 to TRBJ2-2, with a possible D match to TRBD1 (6 bases). This CDR3 contains 14 residues. Trimming removed 0 bases from V and 6 bases from J, with 9 bases in between. The germline V gene has CDR1 SGDLS and CDR2 YYNGEE. The CDR3 region is CASSVDGGPGELFF. The CDR3 region has the DNA TGTGCCAGCAGCGTAGATGGGGGCCCCGGGGAGCTGTTTTTT.

This clonotype was recorded many times. The chain couples TRBV20-1 to TRBJ2-7; 7 nucleotides align to TRBD2. Germline-derived CDR1 and CDR2 are DFQATT and SNEGSKA (reference sequence). V was pared by 1 base and J by 3 bases, with 6 bases of the junction left unmatched. The CDR3 is made up of 14 amino acids. In nucleotides, the CDR3 is TGCAGTGCTAGAGGAGGCGAGCGGGACTACGAGCAGTACTTC. As protein: CSARGGERDYEQYF.

This clonotype was counted ten times or more. The rearrangement links TRBV5-1 to TRBJ1-1; maybe TRBD1 (6 bases). Trimming took 4 bases from V and 3 from J, leaving 19 bases between them. Looked up from germline, CDR1 is SGHRS and CDR2 is YFSETQ. CDR3 length: 16 amino acids. The CDR3 DNA reads as TGCGCCAGCAGCACCCTACCGGGACAAGAAGACACTGAAGCTTTCTTT. This encodes CASSTLPGQEDTEAFF.

This clonotype was seen repeatedly, ten times or more. The chain employs TRBV12-3 or TRBV12-4 and TRBJ2-5; D tentatively reads TRBD1 or TRBD2 (5 bases each). This CDR3 has 13 amino acids. Trimming cost V 7 bases and J 5 bases, with 14 bases left between them. Here the CDR3 DNA reads TGTGCCAGCACCCCGAGGGGCGGGGAGACCCAGTACTTC. Translated, it gives CASTPRGGETQYF.

This clonotype has just a few counts. The chain has TRBV5-4 and TRBJ1-1, with D perhaps matching TRBD1 (5 bases). In germline, CDR1 is SGHNT, CDR2 YYREEE (reference sequence). The length of the CDR3 is 15 residues. Trimming took off 0 bases at V and 7 bases at J, with 16 bases between the two ends. The CDR3 nucleotides read TGTGCCAGCAGCTTGGAATTGGCCGCGAGGGGTGAAGCTTTCTTT. Residues: CASSLELAARGEAFF.

This clonotype was detected ten times or more. J is TRBJ2-4 and V is TRBV20-1; TRBD1 agrees at 8 bases. The V and J ends lost 2 bases and 7 bases, in that order; junction bases with no gene match: 13. The CDR3 contains 16 residues. CDR1 DFQATT and CDR2 SNEGSKA come from the germline V gene (reference sequence). CDR3: CSARSGQRTGSNIQYF. The CDR3, as DNA: TGCAGTGCTAGAAGTGGACAGAGGACAGGGTCGAACATTCAGTACTTC.

This clonotype was seen many times. The rearrangement joins TRBV27 to TRBJ2-7; 7 nucleotides line up with TRBD1. V lost 8 bases, J lost 4 bases, and 11 bases stayed unmatched. This CDR3 region has 14 residues. Per the germline V gene, CDR1 is MNHEY and CDR2 is SMNVEV (reference sequence). In DNA, the CDR3 is TGTGCCAGCCTTCGACAGGGTGGGTCGTACGAGCAGTACTTC. It translates to CASLRQGGSYEQYF.

About this clonotype: This could be a read error, since a much larger clone is one nucleotide away. This chain links TRBV7-9 with TRBJ2-7; D is unclear. Trimming stripped 5 bases from V and 7 bases from J, with 21 bases between. Looked up from germline, CDR1 is SEHNR and CDR2 is FQNEAQ (reference sequence). This CDR3 is built from 15 residues. CDR3 region: CASSTLGKRNNEQYF. CDR3 nucleotides: TGTGCCAGCAGCACTCTAGGGAAGAGGAACAATGAGCAGTACTTC.